This paragraph reports one TCR beta chain. Its specificity is not known. This sample was included in a study of cytomegalovirus exposure and HLA in healthy donors. Whole-study findings and limits: As a later analysis revealed, the rate of TCR association differed by HLA locus, with DRB1 most and HLA-C fewest. In a later analysis, parvovirus B19, influenza, CMV and Epstein-Barr virus appeared linked to several top co-occurrence clusters.

60 Vbeta and 13 Jbeta primers were used in PCR. The table came from immunoSEQ multiplex PCR; TCRdb's copy has only in-frame clones and leaves some out. The table has over 200,000 clones, under 70% seen once. Per germline, CDR1 MGHRA and CDR2 YSYEKL. The CDR3 is 14 residues long. Trimming stripped 2 bases from V and 0 bases from J, with 7 bases between. The V call is TRBV4-1, the J call TRBJ1-1, with unresolved D. The sequenced material came from PBMCs. This clonotype was sampled from a middle-aged man in good health and CMV-seropositive. The CDR3 nucleotides read TGCGCCAGCAGCCAAAGAGAAATGAACACTGAAGCTTTCTTT. Translated: CASSQREMNTEAFF.